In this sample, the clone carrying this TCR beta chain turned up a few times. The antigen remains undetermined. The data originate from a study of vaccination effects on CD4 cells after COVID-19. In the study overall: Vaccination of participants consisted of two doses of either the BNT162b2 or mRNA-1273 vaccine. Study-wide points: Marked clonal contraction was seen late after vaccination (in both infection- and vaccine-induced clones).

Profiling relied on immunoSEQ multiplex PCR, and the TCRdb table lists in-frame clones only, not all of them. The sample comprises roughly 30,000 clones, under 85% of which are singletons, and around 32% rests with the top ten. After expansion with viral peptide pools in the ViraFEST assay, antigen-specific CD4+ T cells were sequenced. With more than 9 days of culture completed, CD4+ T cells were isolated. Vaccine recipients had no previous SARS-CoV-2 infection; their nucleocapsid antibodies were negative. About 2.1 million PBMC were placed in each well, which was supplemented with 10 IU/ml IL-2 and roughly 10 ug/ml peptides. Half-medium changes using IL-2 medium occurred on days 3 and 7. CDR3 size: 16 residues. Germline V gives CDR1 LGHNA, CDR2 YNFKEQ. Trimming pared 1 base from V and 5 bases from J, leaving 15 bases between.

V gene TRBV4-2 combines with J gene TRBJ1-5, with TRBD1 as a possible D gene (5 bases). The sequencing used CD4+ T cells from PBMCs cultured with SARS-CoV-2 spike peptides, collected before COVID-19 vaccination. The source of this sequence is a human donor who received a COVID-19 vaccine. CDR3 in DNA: TGTGCCAGCAGCCAAGTAGCGGGGGGTGGGGATCAGCCCCAGCATTTT. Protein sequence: CASSQVAGGGDQPQHF.